This entry describes one T cell receptor beta chain. Its target is not known. These data belong to a study of cytomegalovirus exposure and HLA in healthy donors. 13 Jbeta primers and 60 Vbeta primers were used for the PCR. Original methodology: The count from a later analysis was 60 million to 85 million unique TCR beta chains, some 10 million of them shared. Clones were read by immunoSEQ multiplex PCR, and TCRdb kept only the in-frame ones, dropping some. The V and J calls and clone size come from that table; D and trimming were worked out from the DNA. The profile shows around 70,000 clones, roughly 70% of them singletons. Findings and limits, study-wide: Analysis performed later found approximately 17,000 TCR beta sequences associated with HLA alleles at 0.05 false discovery rate. A later analysis linked a missense DCLRE1C variant to TCR beta V- and J-gene trimming.

Germline CDR1 reads MNHEY; CDR2 reads SMNVEV (reference sequence). The CDR3 is made up of 19 amino acids. V gave up 3 bases and J gave up 1 base; unmatched junction bases: 15. As for the donors, each was a healthy bone marrow donor. The TCR originated in a man in his 70s in good health and CMV-seronegative. The sequenced sample consisted of PBMCs. The gene calls are TRBV27 and TRBJ1-1; 9 nucleotides agree with TRBD1. This chain's CDR3 is CASSFPDRGGKGSNTEAFF. In DNA, the CDR3 is TGTGCCAGCAGTTTCCCGGACAGGGGCGGGAAGGGGTCGAACACTGAAGCTTTCTTT.